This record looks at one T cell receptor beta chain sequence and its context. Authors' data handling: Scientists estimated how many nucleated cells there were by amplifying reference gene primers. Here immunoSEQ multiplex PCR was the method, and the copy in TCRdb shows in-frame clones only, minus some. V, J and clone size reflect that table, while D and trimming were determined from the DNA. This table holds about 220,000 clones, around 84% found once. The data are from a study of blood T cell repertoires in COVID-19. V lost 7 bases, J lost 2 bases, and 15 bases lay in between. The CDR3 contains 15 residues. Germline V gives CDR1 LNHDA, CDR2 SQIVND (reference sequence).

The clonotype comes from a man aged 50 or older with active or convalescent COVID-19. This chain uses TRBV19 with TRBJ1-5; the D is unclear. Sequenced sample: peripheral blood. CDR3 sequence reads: CASKAGATGNQPQHF. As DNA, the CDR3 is TGTGCCAGTAAAGCGGGAGCTACGGGCAATCAGCCCCAGCATTTT.